Presented here are 9 T cell receptor beta chains from one specimen sequenced in a study of cytomegalovirus exposure and HLA in healthy donors. The PCR was carried out with 60 Vbeta primers and 13 Jbeta primers. Sequenced by immunoSEQ multiplex PCR; TCRdb stores in-frame clones only, minus some. The sample yields approximately 210,000 clones, about four fifths seen once. Sequenced input: PBMCs. The source of these receptors is a male donor in good health and CMV-seropositive.

The chain uses TRBV10-1 and TRBJ2-7, with 7 nucleotides matching TRBD1. The ends lost 6 bases at V and 4 bases at J; junction bases unmatched: 12. The CDR3 is 15 amino acids. Germline CDR1 reads WNHNN; CDR2 reads SYGVQD (reference sequence). The CDR3 coding sequence is TGCGCCAGCAGAAAAGACAGGGCGCGGTTTTACGAGCAGTACTTC. It codes for CASRKDRARFYEQYF.

This clone was found once. The chain couples TRBV5-8 to TRBJ2-7, with D perhaps TRBD1 (6 bases). Between the trimmed V and J ends, which lost 2 bases and 3 bases, there was a span of 12 bases. Looked up from germline, CDR1 is SGHTS and CDR2 is YDEGEE. The CDR3 is made up of 14 amino acids. For the CDR3, the DNA is TGTGCCAGCAGCTTAGACCCAGGGGTCTACGAGCAGTACTTC. Protein product: CASSLDPGVYEQYF.

The gene calls are TRBV10-3 and TRBJ2-3; 10 bases align to TRBD2. This CDR3 is 13 amino acids long. Germline-derived CDR1 and CDR2 are ENHRY and SYGVKD. Unmatched junction bases numbered 6, after V lost 8 bases and J lost 7 bases. CDR3 nucleotide sequence: TGTGCCATCGGTTTAGCGGGGGGTAATACGCAGTATTTT. This sequence encodes CAIGLAGGNTQYF.

This chain joins TRBV5-4 and TRBJ1-4; 11 bases agree with TRBD1. This CDR3 has 15 amino acids. Unmatched junction bases numbered 6, after V lost 4 bases and J lost 7 bases. Germline V CDR1 and CDR2: SGHNT, YYREEE (reference sequence). CDR3 sequence reads: CASSVGTGGSEKLFF. The DNA for the CDR3 is TGTGCCAGCAGCGTCGGGACAGGGGGTTCTGAAAAACTGTTTTTT.

This chain uses TRBV11-2 with TRBJ2-2, with 12 bases aligning to TRBD2. The V gene's germline CDR1 is SGHAT and CDR2 FQNNGV. The CDR3 is made up of 17 amino acids. The V gene end was trimmed by 6 bases and the J gene end by 6 bases; junction bases not matched to a gene: 11. The CDR3 is CASSLRTSGKFSGELFF. The CDR3 DNA reads TGTGCCAGCAGTTTGAGGACTAGCGGGAAGTTTTCCGGGGAGCTGTTTTTT.

The rearrangement uses TRBV7-2 and TRBJ2-1; TRBD1 might be the D (6 bases). The germline gives CDR1 SGHTA, CDR2 FQGNSA. The CDR3 length is 14 residues. V was trimmed by 6 bases and J by 4 bases, leaving 13 bases between them. CDR3 protein: CASSLGGLYNEQFF. DNA of the CDR3: TGTGCCAGCAGTCTAGGGGGTCTTTACAATGAGCAGTTCTTC. Complete variable domain (other parts from reference TRBV7-2 and TRBJ2-1): GAGVSQSPSNKVTEKGKDVELRCDPISGHTALYWYRQSLGQGLEFLIYFQGNSAPDKSGLPSDRFSAERTGGSVSTLTIQRTQQEDSAVYLCASSLGGLYNEQFFGPGTRLTVL.

The rearrangement links TRBV28 to TRBJ2-2, with 8 bases matching TRBD1. Germline trimming cut 6 bases from V and 4 bases from J; bases unmatched to any gene: 7. The length of the CDR3 is 15 residues. CDR1 MDHEN and CDR2 SYDVKM come from the germline V gene. CDR3 in amino acids: CASSGQGIGTGELFF. The CDR3 DNA reads as TGTGCCAGCAGCGGACAGGGTATTGGCACCGGGGAGCTGTTTTTT.

The chain links TRBV9 to TRBJ1-1; D gene unclear. The length of the CDR3 is 12 residues. Germline CDR1 SGDLS, CDR2 YYNGEE. V was cut by 3 bases and J by 5 bases, with 8 bases left in between. CDR3 sequence: CASSAPGTEAFF. As DNA, the CDR3 is TGTGCCAGCAGCGCCCCGGGGACTGAAGCTTTCTTT.

This clone showed up just once. The chain combines TRBV25-1 with TRBJ1-1; D is uncertain. CDR1 is MGHDK and CDR2 is SYGVNS in the germline V gene. Deletions cut 6 bases from V and 0 bases from J, with 14 bases between. The CDR3 totals 15 residues. This CDR3 is CASSRRTDMNTEAFF. CDR3 sequence (DNA): TGTGCCAGCAGCCGGAGGACGGATATGAACACTGAAGCTTTCTTT.